A selection of T cell receptor beta chains follows, all from one sample in a study of T cells after yellow fever vaccination. MiXCR was run by TCRdb on the 5' RACE reads, yielding one entry per CDR3 protein. Among roughly 150,000 distinct CDR3 sequences listed, almost 7% were seen once. Sequences were derived from CD4+ T cells sorted from PBMCs, sampled around 5 days after the first yellow fever vaccination. The receptors shown here come from a man aged 18-30 years who received the YFV17D yellow fever vaccine. The CDR3 runs from the conserved cysteine through the conserved F or W. Fields, in order: clone size, V gene, D gene, J gene, CDR3 length, CDR3 protein, CDR3 DNA. D genes are given only for firm matches. Clone size is given for some rows only: seen once, a few or many times, or a class if the clone is expanded.

clone_size: many; v_call: TRBV4-3; d_call: NA; j_call: TRBJ1-2; cdr3_length: 15; cdr3_aa: CASSQDLWQNYGYTF; cdr3_nt: TGCGCCAGCAGCCAAGATTTATGGCAGAACTATGGCTACACCTTC
clone_size: many; v_call: TRBV11-3; d_call: NA; j_call: TRBJ1-1; cdr3_length: 13; cdr3_aa: CASSFTLNTEAFF; cdr3_nt: TGTGCCAGCAGCTTCACCCTGAACACTGAAGCTTTCTTT
clone_size: NA; v_call: TRBV2; d_call: NA; j_call: TRBJ1-2; cdr3_length: 11; cdr3_aa: CASGGLGGYTF; cdr3_nt: TGTGCCAGCGGGGGACTGGGAGGCTACACCTTC
clone_size: NA; v_call: TRBV18; d_call: TRBD1; j_call: TRBJ2-5; cdr3_length: 15; cdr3_aa: CASSPQDRVGQTQYF; cdr3_nt: TGTGCCAGCTCACCACAGGACAGGGTGGGACAGACCCAGTACTTC
clone_size: few; v_call: TRBV5-1; d_call: NA; j_call: TRBJ2-2; cdr3_length: 15; cdr3_aa: CASSLEPKNTGELFF; cdr3_nt: TGCGCCAGCAGCTTGGAGCCGAAGAACACCGGGGAGCTGTTTTTT
clone_size: many; v_call: TRBV7-9; d_call: NA; j_call: TRBJ2-3; cdr3_length: 12; cdr3_aa: CASSSQMDTQYF; cdr3_nt: TGTGCCAGCAGCTCCCAGATGGATACGCAGTATTTT
clone_size: many; v_call: TRBV2; d_call: NA; j_call: TRBJ2-2; cdr3_length: 14; cdr3_aa: CASTRRENTGELFF; cdr3_nt: TGTGCCAGCACCCGCCGGGAGAACACCGGGGAGCTGTTTTTT
clone_size: many; v_call: TRBV2; d_call: TRBD2; j_call: TRBJ2-3; cdr3_length: 16; cdr3_aa: CASRFKLAASTDTQYF; cdr3_nt: TGTGCCAGCCGGTTTAAGCTAGCGGCTAGCACAGATACGCAGTATTTT
clone_size: few; v_call: TRBV3-1; d_call: NA; j_call: TRBJ1-1; cdr3_length: 12; cdr3_aa: CASSHVGTEAFF; cdr3_nt: TGTGCCAGCAGCCATGTAGGTACTGAAGCTTTCTTT
clone_size: few; v_call: TRBV3-1; d_call: TRBD2; j_call: TRBJ2-1; cdr3_length: 19; cdr3_aa: CASSQDRGRTSGGYNEQFF; cdr3_nt: TGTGCCAGCAGCCAAGATCGGGGACGCACTAGCGGGGGGTATAATGAGCAGTTCTTC
clone_size: many; v_call: TRBV7-9; d_call: NA; j_call: TRBJ2-4; cdr3_length: 16; cdr3_aa: CASSFALGVAKNIQYF; cdr3_nt: TGTGCCAGCAGCTTTGCCCTAGGGGTAGCCAAAAACATTCAGTACTTC
clone_size: many; v_call: TRBV7-2; d_call: NA; j_call: TRBJ2-5; cdr3_length: 15; cdr3_aa: CASSLMGGLKETQYF; cdr3_nt: TGTGCCAGCAGCTTAATGGGGGGCCTAAAAGAGACCCAGTACTTC
clone_size: many; v_call: TRBV12-3/TRBV12-4; d_call: NA; j_call: TRBJ1-4; cdr3_length: 12; cdr3_aa: CASSFGTGPLFF; cdr3_nt: TGTGCCAGCAGTTTTGGGACCGGGCCCCTGTTTTTT
clone_size: many; v_call: TRBV27; d_call: NA; j_call: TRBJ2-2; cdr3_length: 16; cdr3_aa: CASSPAPGEDTGELFF; cdr3_nt: TGTGCCAGCAGTCCCGCCCCGGGAGAGGACACCGGGGAGCTGTTTTTT
clone_size: many; v_call: TRBV5-1; d_call: NA; j_call: TRBJ2-2; cdr3_length: 15; cdr3_aa: CASSPQIPNTGELFF; cdr3_nt: TGCGCCAGCAGCCCCCAGATACCAAACACCGGGGAGCTGTTTTTT
clone_size: many; v_call: TRBV6-5; d_call: NA; j_call: TRBJ1-6; cdr3_length: 13; cdr3_aa: CASSYLVHSPLHF; cdr3_nt: TGTGCCAGCAGTTATCTGGTCCATTCACCCCTCCACTTT
clone_size: few; v_call: TRBV4-3; d_call: NA; j_call: TRBJ1-4; cdr3_length: 14; cdr3_aa: CASSQRATNEKLFF; cdr3_nt: TGCGCCAGCAGCCAACGCGCAACTAATGAAAAACTGTTTTTT
clone_size: NA; v_call: TRBV7-9; d_call: TRBD1; j_call: TRBJ2-3; cdr3_length: 15; cdr3_aa: CASSLGQGGTDTQYF; cdr3_nt: TGTGCCAGCAGCTTGGGACAGGGGGGGACAGATACGCAGTATTTT
clone_size: few; v_call: TRBV30; d_call: NA; j_call: TRBJ2-3; cdr3_length: 16; cdr3_aa: CAWSDFSGISTDTQYF; cdr3_nt: TGTGCCTGGAGTGACTTTAGCGGAATCTCCACAGATACGCAGTATTTT
clone_size: many; v_call: TRBV7-8; d_call: TRBD1; j_call: TRBJ1-5; cdr3_length: 15; cdr3_aa: CASSLGGQGNQPQHF; cdr3_nt: TGTGCCAGCAGCTTAGGAGGACAGGGTAATCAGCCCCAGCATTTT
clone_size: many; v_call: TRBV24-1; d_call: NA; j_call: TRBJ2-1; cdr3_length: 16; cdr3_aa: CATSDLQSQRYNEQFF; cdr3_nt: TGTGCCACCAGTGATTTGCAGTCCCAGCGGTACAATGAGCAGTTCTTC
clone_size: many; v_call: TRBV7-2; d_call: NA; j_call: TRBJ2-5; cdr3_length: 13; cdr3_aa: CASSPQGGETQYF; cdr3_nt: TGTGCCAGCAGCCCACAGGGAGGGGAGACCCAGTACTTC
clone_size: few; v_call: TRBV3-1; d_call: NA; j_call: TRBJ2-3; cdr3_length: 13; cdr3_aa: CASSQRDTDTQYF; cdr3_nt: TGTGCCAGCAGCCAACGGGACACAGATACGCAGTATTTT
clone_size: many; v_call: TRBV6-5; d_call: TRBD1; j_call: TRBJ2-7; cdr3_length: 15; cdr3_aa: CASSYSHRGVYEQYF; cdr3_nt: TGTGCCAGCAGTTACTCGCACAGGGGGGTTTACGAGCAGTACTTC
clone_size: many; v_call: TRBV27; d_call: NA; j_call: TRBJ1-6; cdr3_length: 14; cdr3_aa: CASSFTPPGTPLHF; cdr3_nt: TGTGCCAGCAGTTTTACCCCCCCAGGGACACCCCTCCACTTT
clone_size: many; v_call: TRBV20-1; d_call: TRBD1; j_call: TRBJ1-1; cdr3_length: 12; cdr3_aa: CSAHTGQGKAFF; cdr3_nt: TGCAGTGCTCATACGGGACAGGGGAAAGCTTTCTTT
clone_size: NA; v_call: TRBV10-2; d_call: NA; j_call: TRBJ2-5; cdr3_length: 14; cdr3_aa: CASSARHISETQYF; cdr3_nt: TGCGCCAGCAGTGCCCGACATATCTCGGAGACCCAGTACTTC
clone_size: many; v_call: TRBV7-9; d_call: TRBD1; j_call: TRBJ2-1; cdr3_length: 13; cdr3_aa: CASSAGQGGEQFF; cdr3_nt: TGTGCCAGCAGCGCGGGACAGGGCGGTGAGCAGTTCTTC
clone_size: many; v_call: TRBV28; d_call: TRBD2; j_call: TRBJ2-3; cdr3_length: 15; cdr3_aa: CASSTLGGGSDTQYF; cdr3_nt: TGTGCCAGCAGTACCTTGGGCGGGGGATCGGATACGCAGTATTTT
clone_size: NA; v_call: TRBV28; d_call: NA; j_call: TRBJ2-1; cdr3_length: 14; cdr3_aa: CATIGASSYNEQFF; cdr3_nt: TGTGCCACCATTGGGGCAAGCTCCTACAATGAGCAGTTCTTC
clone_size: many; v_call: TRBV11-2; d_call: NA; j_call: TRBJ2-2; cdr3_length: 13; cdr3_aa: CASSSREGGELFF; cdr3_nt: TGTGCCAGCAGCTCCCGAGAAGGCGGGGAGCTGTTTTTT
clone_size: NA; v_call: TRBV7-2; d_call: TRBD2; j_call: TRBJ2-1; cdr3_length: 17; cdr3_aa: CASTLLAVRAGYNEQFF; cdr3_nt: TGTGCCAGCACTCTTCTAGCGGTTCGGGCGGGATACAATGAGCAGTTCTTC
clone_size: many; v_call: TRBV11-2; d_call: NA; j_call: TRBJ1-4; cdr3_length: 13; cdr3_aa: CASSRGGGGKLFF; cdr3_nt: TGTGCCAGCAGCCGCGGGGGGGGAGGAAAACTGTTTTTT
clone_size: many; v_call: TRBV11-2; d_call: NA; j_call: TRBJ2-7; cdr3_length: 11; cdr3_aa: CASSLLSEQYF; cdr3_nt: TGTGCCAGCAGCTTACTCTCCGAGCAGTACTTC
clone_size: many; v_call: TRBV6-2/TRBV6-3; d_call: TRBD1; j_call: TRBJ2-5; cdr3_length: 15; cdr3_aa: CASSYRGTVQETQYF; cdr3_nt: TGTGCCAGCAGTTACCGAGGGACAGTACAAGAGACCCAGTACTTC
clone_size: few; v_call: TRBV7-9; d_call: TRBD1; j_call: TRBJ2-1; cdr3_length: 16; cdr3_aa: CASSLGWDSRRNEQFF; cdr3_nt: TGTGCCAGCAGCTTAGGATGGGACAGCCGGCGGAATGAGCAGTTCTTC
clone_size: NA; v_call: TRBV10-3; d_call: NA; j_call: TRBJ2-5; cdr3_length: 13; cdr3_aa: CAIRGGAGETQYF; cdr3_nt: TGTGCCATCAGGGGTGGGGCCGGGGAGACCCAGTACTTC
clone_size: many; v_call: TRBV2; d_call: TRBD2; j_call: TRBJ2-7; cdr3_length: 17; cdr3_aa: CASSEFLTSGGSYEQYF; cdr3_nt: TGTGCCAGCAGCGAGTTCCTAACTAGCGGGGGCTCCTACGAGCAGTACTTC
clone_size: few; v_call: TRBV5-1; d_call: NA; j_call: TRBJ2-7; cdr3_length: 17; cdr3_aa: CASSLGTDSRAFYEQYF; cdr3_nt: TGCGCCAGCAGCTTGGGAACGGACAGCCGAGCCTTTTACGAGCAGTACTTC
clone_size: NA; v_call: TRBV4-1; d_call: NA; j_call: TRBJ1-2; cdr3_length: 14; cdr3_aa: CASSSFPHNYGYTF; cdr3_nt: TGCGCCAGCAGCTCGTTTCCTCACAACTATGGCTACACCTTC
clone_size: many; v_call: TRBV4-2; d_call: TRBD2; j_call: TRBJ2-2; cdr3_length: 19; cdr3_aa: CASSQGALAGGKGTGELFF; cdr3_nt: TGTGCCAGCAGCCAAGGAGCTCTAGCGGGGGGCAAGGGCACCGGGGAGCTGTTTTTT
clone_size: NA; v_call: TRBV7-6; d_call: TRBD2; j_call: TRBJ2-1; cdr3_length: 13; cdr3_aa: CASSSRTSGVQFF; cdr3_nt: TGTGCCAGCAGCTCCCGGACTAGCGGCGTGCAGTTCTTC
clone_size: NA; v_call: TRBV2; d_call: TRBD2; j_call: TRBJ2-3; cdr3_length: 15; cdr3_aa: CASSPNSGGAGTQYF; cdr3_nt: TGTGCCAGCAGCCCCAATAGCGGGGGGGCCGGTACGCAGTATTTT
clone_size: many; v_call: TRBV10-3; d_call: TRBD1; j_call: TRBJ2-5; cdr3_length: 14; cdr3_aa: CAISEDRGIETQYF; cdr3_nt: TGTGCCATCAGTGAGGACAGGGGTATAGAGACCCAGTACTTC
clone_size: many; v_call: TRBV4-1; d_call: TRBD2; j_call: TRBJ2-1; cdr3_length: 22; cdr3_aa: CASSHPRLGGTSGLRSYNEQFF; cdr3_nt: TGCGCCAGCAGCCATCCACGGTTGGGGGGAACTAGCGGGTTGCGCTCCTACAATGAGCAGTTCTTC
clone_size: few; v_call: TRBV4-1; d_call: NA; j_call: TRBJ1-5; cdr3_length: 16; cdr3_aa: CASSQEAVGVSQPQHF; cdr3_nt: TGCGCCAGCAGCCAAGAGGCGGTGGGGGTTAGTCAGCCCCAGCATTTT
clone_size: few; v_call: TRBV5-8; d_call: NA; j_call: TRBJ1-2; cdr3_length: 14; cdr3_aa: CASSPLQGDYGYTF; cdr3_nt: TGTGCCAGCAGCCCCCTACAGGGAGACTATGGCTACACCTTC
clone_size: few; v_call: TRBV12-3/TRBV12-4; d_call: NA; j_call: TRBJ1-1; cdr3_length: 13; cdr3_aa: CASSLNRNTEAFF; cdr3_nt: TGTGCCAGCAGTCTCAACAGGAACACTGAAGCTTTCTTT
clone_size: NA; v_call: TRBV7-2; d_call: NA; j_call: TRBJ1-5; cdr3_length: 12; cdr3_aa: CASSHYNQPQHF; cdr3_nt: TGTGCCAGCAGCCACTACAATCAGCCCCAGCATTTT
clone_size: many; v_call: TRBV12-3/TRBV12-4; d_call: NA; j_call: TRBJ2-3; cdr3_length: 15; cdr3_aa: CASSFGGGDGDTQYF; cdr3_nt: TGTGCCAGCAGTTTTGGAGGGGGGGATGGAGATACGCAGTATTTT